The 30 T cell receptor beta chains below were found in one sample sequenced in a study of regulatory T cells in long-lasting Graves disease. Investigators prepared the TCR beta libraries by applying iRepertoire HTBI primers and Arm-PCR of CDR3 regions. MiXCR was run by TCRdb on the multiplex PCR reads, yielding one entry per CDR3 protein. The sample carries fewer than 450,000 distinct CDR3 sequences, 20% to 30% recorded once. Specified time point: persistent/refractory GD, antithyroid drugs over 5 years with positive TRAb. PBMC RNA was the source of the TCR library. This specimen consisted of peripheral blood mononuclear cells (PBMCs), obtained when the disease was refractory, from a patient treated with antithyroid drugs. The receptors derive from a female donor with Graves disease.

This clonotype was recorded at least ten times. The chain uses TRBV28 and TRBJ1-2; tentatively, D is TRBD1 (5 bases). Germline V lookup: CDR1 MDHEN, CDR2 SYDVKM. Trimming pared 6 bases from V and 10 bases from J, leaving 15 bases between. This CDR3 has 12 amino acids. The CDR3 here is CASRDLGRLYTF. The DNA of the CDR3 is TGTGCCAGCAGGGATCTGGGACGGCTCTACACCTTC.

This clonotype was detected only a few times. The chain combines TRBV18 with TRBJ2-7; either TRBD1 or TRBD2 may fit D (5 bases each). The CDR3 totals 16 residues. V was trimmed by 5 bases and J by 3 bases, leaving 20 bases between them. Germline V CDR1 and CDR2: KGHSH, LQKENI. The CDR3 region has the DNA TGTGCCAGCTCATCCGCCACGGGGCCCCTCGGCTACGAGCAGTACTTC. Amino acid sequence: CASSSATGPLGYEQYF.

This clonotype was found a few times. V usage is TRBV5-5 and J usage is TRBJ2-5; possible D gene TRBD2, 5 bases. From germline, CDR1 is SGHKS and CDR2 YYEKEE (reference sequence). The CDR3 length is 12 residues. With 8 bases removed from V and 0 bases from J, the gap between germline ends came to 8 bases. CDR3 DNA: TGTGCCAGTACAGCGGACCAAGAGACCCAGTACTTC. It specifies CASTADQETQYF. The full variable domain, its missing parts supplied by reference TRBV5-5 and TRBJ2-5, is DAGVTQSPTHLIKTRGQQVTLRCSPISGHKSVSWYQQVLGQGPQFIFQYYEKEERGRGNFPDRFSARQFPNYSSELNVNALLLGDSALYLCASTADQETQYFGPGTRLLVL.

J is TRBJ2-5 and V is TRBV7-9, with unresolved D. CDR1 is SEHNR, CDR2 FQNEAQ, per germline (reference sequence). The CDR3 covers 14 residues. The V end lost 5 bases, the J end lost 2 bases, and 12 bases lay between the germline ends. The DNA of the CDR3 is TGTGCCAGCAGCCGGACGTTTGAACAAGAGACCCAGTACTTC. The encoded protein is CASSRTFEQETQYF.

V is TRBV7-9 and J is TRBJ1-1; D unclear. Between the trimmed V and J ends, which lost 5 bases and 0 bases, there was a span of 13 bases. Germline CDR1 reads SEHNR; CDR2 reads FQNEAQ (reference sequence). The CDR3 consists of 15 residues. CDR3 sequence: CASSRREGLNTEAFF. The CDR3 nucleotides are TGTGCCAGCAGCCGACGGGAAGGGCTGAACACTGAAGCTTTCTTT.

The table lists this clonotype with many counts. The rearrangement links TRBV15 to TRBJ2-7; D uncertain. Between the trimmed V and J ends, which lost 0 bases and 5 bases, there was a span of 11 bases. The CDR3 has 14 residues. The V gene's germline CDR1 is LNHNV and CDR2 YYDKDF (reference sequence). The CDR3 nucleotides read TGTGCCACCAGCAGAGAGGCAAGGGTGGACGAGCAGTACTTC. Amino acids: CATSREARVDEQYF.

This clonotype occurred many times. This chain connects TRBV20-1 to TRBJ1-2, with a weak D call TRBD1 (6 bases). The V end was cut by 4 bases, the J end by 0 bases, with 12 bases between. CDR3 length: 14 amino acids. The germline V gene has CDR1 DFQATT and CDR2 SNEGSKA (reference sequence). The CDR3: CSAIAGDSNYGYTF. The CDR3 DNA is TGCAGTGCTATAGCAGGGGATTCTAACTATGGCTACACCTTC.

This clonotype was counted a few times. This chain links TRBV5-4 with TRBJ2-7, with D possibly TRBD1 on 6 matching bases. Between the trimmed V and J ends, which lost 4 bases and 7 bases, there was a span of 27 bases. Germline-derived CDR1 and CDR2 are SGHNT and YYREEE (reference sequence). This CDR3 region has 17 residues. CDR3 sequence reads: CASSTQTGRVTTVEQYF. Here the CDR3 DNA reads TGTGCCAGCAGCACGCAGACAGGCCGGGTAACGACGGTGGAGCAGTACTTC.

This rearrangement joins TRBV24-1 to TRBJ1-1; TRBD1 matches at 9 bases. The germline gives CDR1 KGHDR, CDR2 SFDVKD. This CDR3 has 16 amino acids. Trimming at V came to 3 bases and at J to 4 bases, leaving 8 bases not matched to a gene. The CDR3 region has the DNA TGTGCCACCAGTGATGGAACCGGGACAGGGATCACTGAAGCTTTCTTT. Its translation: CATSDGTGTGITEAFF.

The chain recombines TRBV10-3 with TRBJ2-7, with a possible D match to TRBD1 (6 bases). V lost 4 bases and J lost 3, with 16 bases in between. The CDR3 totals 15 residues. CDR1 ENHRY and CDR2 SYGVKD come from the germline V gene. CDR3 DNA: TGTGCCATCAGTGGGAGAACTTCCAGGGGCTACGAGCAGTACTTC. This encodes CAISGRTSRGYEQYF.

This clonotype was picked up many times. In nucleotides, the CDR3 is TGTGCCAGCAGTTCGTCCGGGACAGGGAGGATTCATGGCAATCAGCCCCAGCATTTT. Protein: CASSSSGTGRIHGNQPQHF. This chain connects TRBV6-2 or TRBV6-3 to TRBJ1-5, with 9 bases fitting TRBD1. Germline V gene data show CDR1 as MNHEY and CDR2 as SVGEGT. Unmatched junction bases numbered 15, after V lost 4 bases and J lost 2 bases. This CDR3 region has 19 residues.

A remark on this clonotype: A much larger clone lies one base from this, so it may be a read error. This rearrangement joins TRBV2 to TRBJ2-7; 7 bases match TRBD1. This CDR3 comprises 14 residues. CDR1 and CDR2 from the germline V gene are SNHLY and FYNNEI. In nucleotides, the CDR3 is TGTGCCAGCAGAGCGGACAGGTTCACCTACGAGCAGCACTTC. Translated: CASRADRFTYEQHF.

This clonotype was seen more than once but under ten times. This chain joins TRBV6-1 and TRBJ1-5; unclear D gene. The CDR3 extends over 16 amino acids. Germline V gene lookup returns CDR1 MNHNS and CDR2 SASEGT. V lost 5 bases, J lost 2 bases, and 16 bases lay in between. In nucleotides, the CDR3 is TGTGCCAGCAGTAGCTATAGGGTTTCTGGCAATCAGCCCCAGCATTTT. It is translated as CASSSYRVSGNQPQHF.

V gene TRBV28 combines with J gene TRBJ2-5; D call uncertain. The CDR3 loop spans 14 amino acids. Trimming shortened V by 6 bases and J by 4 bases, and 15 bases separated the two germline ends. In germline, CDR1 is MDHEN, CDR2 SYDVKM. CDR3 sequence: CASRMSPLGETQYF. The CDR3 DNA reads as TGTGCCAGCAGAATGTCGCCTCTCGGAGAGACCCAGTACTTC.

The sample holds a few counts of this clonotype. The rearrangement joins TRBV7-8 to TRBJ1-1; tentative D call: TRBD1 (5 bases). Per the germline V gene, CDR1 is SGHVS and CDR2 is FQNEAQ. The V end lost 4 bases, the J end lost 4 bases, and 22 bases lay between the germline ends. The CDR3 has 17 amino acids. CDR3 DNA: TGTGCCAGCAGCTCTTCAGGGAGTTCGTCGGTGGGCACTGAAGCTTTCTTT. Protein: CASSSSGSSSVGTEAFF.

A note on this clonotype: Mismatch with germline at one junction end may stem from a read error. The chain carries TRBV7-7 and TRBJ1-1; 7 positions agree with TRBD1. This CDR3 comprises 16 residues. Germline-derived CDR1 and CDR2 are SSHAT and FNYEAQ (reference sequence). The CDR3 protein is CASSLSDGTANTEAFF. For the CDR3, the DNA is TGTGCTAGCAGCTTATCGGACGGGACAGCGAACACTGAAGCTTTCTTT. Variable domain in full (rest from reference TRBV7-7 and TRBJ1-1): GAGVSQSPRYKVTKRGQDVTLRCDPISSHATLYWYQQALGQGPEFLTYFNYEAQPDKSGLPSDRFSAERPEGSISTLTIQRTEQRDSAMYRCASSLSDGTANTEAFFGQGTRLTVV.

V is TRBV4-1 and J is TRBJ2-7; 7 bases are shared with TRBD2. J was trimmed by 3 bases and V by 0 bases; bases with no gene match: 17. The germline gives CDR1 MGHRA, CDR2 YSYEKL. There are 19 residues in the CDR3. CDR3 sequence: CASSQETLPWAGVIYEQYF. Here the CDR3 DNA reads TGCGCCAGCAGCCAAGAGACTCTCCCTTGGGCGGGAGTTATCTACGAGCAGTACTTC.

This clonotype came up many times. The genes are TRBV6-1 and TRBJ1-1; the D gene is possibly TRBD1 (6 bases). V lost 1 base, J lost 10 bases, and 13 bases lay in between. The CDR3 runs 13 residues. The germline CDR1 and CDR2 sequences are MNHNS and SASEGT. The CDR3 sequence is CASSEDRGQTAFF. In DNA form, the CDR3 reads TGTGCCAGCAGTGAAGATAGAGGACAGACAGCTTTCTTT.

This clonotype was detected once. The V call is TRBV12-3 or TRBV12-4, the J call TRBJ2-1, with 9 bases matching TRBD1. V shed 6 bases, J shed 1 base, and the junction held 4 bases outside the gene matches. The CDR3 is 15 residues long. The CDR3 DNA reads TGTGCCAGCAGGAGACAGGGGGGTTCCTACAATGAGCAGTTCTTC. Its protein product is CASRRQGGSYNEQFF.

CDR3 protein: CSASIPAGSSYEQYF. The CDR3 DNA reads as TGCAGTGCTAGCATCCCCGCGGGTAGCTCCTACGAGCAGTACTTC. The rearrangement uses TRBV20-1 and TRBJ2-7, with D maybe TRBD2 (5 bases). Germline CDR1 DFQATT, CDR2 SNEGSKA (reference sequence). Deletions cut 3 bases from V and 0 bases from J, with 15 bases between. The CDR3 is 15 residues long.

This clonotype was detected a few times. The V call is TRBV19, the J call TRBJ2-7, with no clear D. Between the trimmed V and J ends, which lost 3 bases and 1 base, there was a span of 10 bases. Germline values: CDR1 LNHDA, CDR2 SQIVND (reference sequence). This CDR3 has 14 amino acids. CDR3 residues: CASSIGGLSYEQYF. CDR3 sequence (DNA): TGTGCCAGTAGTATTGGCGGATTGTCCTACGAGCAGTACTTC.

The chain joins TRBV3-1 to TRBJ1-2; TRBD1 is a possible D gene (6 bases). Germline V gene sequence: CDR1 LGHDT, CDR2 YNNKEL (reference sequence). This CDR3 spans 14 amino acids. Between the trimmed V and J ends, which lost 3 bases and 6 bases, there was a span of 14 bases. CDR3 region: CASSQLPPGDGYTF. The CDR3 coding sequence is TGTGCCAGCAGCCAGCTTCCCCCAGGGGATGGCTACACCTTC.

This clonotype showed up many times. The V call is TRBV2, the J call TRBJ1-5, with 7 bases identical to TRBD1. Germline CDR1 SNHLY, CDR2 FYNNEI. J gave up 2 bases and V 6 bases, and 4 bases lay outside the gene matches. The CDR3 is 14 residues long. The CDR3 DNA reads TGTGCCAGCAGGCAGGGGGTAGGCAATCAGCCCCAGCATTTT. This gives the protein CASRQGVGNQPQHF.

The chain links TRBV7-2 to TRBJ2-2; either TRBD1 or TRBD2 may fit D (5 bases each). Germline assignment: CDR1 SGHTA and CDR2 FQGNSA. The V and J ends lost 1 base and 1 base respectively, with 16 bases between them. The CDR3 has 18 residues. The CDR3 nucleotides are TGTGCCAGCAGCTTAGTTGGGGGAAGGACAAAGAACACCGGGGAGCTGTTTTTT. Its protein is CASSLVGGRTKNTGELFF.

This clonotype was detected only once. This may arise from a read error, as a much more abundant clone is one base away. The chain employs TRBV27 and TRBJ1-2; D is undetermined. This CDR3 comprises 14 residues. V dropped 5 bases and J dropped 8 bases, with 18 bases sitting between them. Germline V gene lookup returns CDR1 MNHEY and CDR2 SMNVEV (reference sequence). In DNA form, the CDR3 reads TGTGCCAGCAGTAGCCTTAACAGTCCCAGGGGCTACACCTTC. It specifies CASSSLNSPRGYTF.

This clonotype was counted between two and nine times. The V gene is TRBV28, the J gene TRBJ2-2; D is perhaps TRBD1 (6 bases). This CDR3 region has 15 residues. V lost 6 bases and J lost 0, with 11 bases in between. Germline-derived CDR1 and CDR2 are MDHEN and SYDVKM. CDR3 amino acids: CASREQGTNTGELFF. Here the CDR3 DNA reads TGTGCCAGCAGAGAGCAGGGGACGAACACCGGGGAGCTGTTTTTT.

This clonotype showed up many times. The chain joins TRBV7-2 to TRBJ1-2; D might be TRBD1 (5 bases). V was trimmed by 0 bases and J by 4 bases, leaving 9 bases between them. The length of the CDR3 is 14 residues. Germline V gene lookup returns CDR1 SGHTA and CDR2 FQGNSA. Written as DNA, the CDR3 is TGTGCCAGCAGCTTAGCGTACAGGCTCTATGGCTACACCTTC. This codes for CASSLAYRLYGYTF.

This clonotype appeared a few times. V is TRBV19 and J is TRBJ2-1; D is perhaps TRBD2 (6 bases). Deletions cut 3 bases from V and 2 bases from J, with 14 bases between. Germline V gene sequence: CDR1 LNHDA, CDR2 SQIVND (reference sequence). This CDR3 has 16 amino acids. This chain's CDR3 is CASSIGGVRPYNEQFF. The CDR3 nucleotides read TGTGCCAGTAGTATTGGAGGGGTTCGCCCCTACAATGAGCAGTTCTTC. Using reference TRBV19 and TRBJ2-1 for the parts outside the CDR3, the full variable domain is DGGITQSPKYLFRKEGQNVTLSCEQNLNHDAMYWYRQDPGQGLRLIYYSQIVNDFQKGDIAEGYSVSREKKESFPLTVTSAQKNPTAFYLCASSIGGVRPYNEQFFGPGTRLTVL.

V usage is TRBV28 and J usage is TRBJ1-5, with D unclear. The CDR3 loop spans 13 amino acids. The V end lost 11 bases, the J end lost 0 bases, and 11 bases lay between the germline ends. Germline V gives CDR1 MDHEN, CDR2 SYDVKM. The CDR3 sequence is CASKDPSNQPQHF. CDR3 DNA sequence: TGTGCCTCCAAGGACCCTAGCAATCAGCCCCAGCATTTT. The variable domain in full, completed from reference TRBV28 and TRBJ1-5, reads DVKVTQSSRYLVKRTGEKVFLECVQDMDHENMFWYRQDPGLGLRLIYFSYDVKMKEKGDIPEGYSVSREKKERFSLILESASTNQTSMYLCASKDPSNQPQHFGDGTRLSIL.

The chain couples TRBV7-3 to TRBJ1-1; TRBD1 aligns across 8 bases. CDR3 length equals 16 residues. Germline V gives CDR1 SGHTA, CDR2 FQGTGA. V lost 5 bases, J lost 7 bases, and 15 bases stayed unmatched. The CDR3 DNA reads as TGTGCCAGCAGCCACGGACAGGGTTCGTCAAGATTTGAAGCTTTCTTT. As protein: CASSHGQGSSRFEAFF.